This T cell receptor (beta chain) was profiled in a study of shared clonotypes between healthy human individuals. Assay used: immunoSEQ multiplex PCR; TCRdb lists only in-frame clones, some missing. This sample has 2 million or so clones; less than 95% occur once, and the top ten carry 0.9% to 1.3%. With regard to this clone: Its specificity is unknown.

CD45RO-negative, CCR7-selected cells formed the naive CD8 fraction, which excluded terminally differentiated effector memory CD45RA+ cells. Donors, healthy HIV-negative adults, lacked recent acute infections or vaccinations. Study-wide findings and caveats: Around 5% was the fraction of naive CD4 clonotypes found shared across several donors.

From germline, CDR1 is ENHRY and CDR2 SYGVKD. There are 16 residues in the CDR3. The V end lost 3 bases, the J end lost 4 bases, and 18 bases lay between the germline ends. V usage is TRBV10-3 and J usage is TRBJ1-1; possible D gene TRBD1, 5 bases. Material: naive CD8+ T cells sorted from blood. This receptor was obtained from a man aged 18-30 years in good health. CDR3 in amino acids: CAISDYEGATRTEAFF. In DNA form, the CDR3 reads TGTGCCATCAGTGATTACGAAGGGGCAACCCGCACTGAAGCTTTCTTT.